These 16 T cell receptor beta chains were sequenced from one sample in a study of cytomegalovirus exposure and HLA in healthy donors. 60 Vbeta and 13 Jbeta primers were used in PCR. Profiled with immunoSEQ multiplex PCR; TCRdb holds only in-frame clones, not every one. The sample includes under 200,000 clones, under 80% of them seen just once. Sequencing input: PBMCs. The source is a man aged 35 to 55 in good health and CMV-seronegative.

CDR3 residues: CATKGTQLNSGANVLTF. Written as DNA, the CDR3 is TGTGCCACCAAGGGGACTCAACTTAACTCTGGGGCCAACGTCCTGACTTTC. The rearrangement uses TRBV19 and TRBJ2-6; possible D gene TRBD2, 6 bases. The CDR3 has 17 residues. Trimming cost V 10 bases and J 0 bases, with 19 bases left between them. Per germline, CDR1 LNHDA and CDR2 SQIVND (reference sequence).

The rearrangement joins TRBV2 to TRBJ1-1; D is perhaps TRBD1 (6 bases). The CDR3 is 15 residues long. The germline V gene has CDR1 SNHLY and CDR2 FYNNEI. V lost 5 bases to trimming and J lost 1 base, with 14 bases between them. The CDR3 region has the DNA TGTGCCAGCAGTAGTCTGACAGGCCCGAACACTGAAGCTTTCTTT. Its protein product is CASSSLTGPNTEAFF.

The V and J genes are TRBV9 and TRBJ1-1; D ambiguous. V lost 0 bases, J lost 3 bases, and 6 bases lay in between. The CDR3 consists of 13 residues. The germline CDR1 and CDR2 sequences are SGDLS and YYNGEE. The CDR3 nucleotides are TGTGCCAGCAGCGTAGATTCTTACACTGAAGCTTTCTTT. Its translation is CASSVDSYTEAFF.

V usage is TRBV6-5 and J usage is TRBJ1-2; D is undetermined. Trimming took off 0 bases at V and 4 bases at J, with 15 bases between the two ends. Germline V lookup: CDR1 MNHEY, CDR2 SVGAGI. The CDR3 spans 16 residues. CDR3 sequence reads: CASSYSLYGAGYGYTF. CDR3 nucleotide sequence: TGTGCCAGCAGTTACTCGTTGTACGGAGCTGGCTATGGCTACACCTTC.

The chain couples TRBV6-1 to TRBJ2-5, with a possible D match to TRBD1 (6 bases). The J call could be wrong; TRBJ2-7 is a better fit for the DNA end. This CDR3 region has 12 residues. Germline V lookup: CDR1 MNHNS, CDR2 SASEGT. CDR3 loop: CASSRGSYEQYF. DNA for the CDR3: TGTGCCAGCAGCAGGGGTTCCTACGAGCAGTACTTC.

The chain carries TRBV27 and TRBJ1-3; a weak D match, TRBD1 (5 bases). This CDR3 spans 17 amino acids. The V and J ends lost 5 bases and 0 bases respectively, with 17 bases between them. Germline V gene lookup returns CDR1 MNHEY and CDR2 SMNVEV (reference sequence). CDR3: CASSPRGAGYSGNTIYF. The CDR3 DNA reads TGTGCCAGCAGTCCTCGTGGGGCCGGATACTCTGGAAACACCATATATTTT.

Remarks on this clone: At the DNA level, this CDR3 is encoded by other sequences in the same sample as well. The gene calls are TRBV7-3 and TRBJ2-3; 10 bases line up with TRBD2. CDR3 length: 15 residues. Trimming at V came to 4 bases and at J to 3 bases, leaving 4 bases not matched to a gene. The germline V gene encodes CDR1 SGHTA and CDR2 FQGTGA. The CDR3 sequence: CASSSSGGATDTQYF. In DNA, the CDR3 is TGTGCCAGCAGCTCCAGCGGGGGGGCAACAGATACGCAGTATTTT. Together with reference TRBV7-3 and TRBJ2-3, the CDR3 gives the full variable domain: GAGVSQTPSNKVTEKGKYVELRCDPISGHTALYWYRQSLGQGPEFLIYFQGTGAADDSGLPNDRFFAVRPEGSVSTLKIQRTERGDSAVYLCASSSSGGATDTQYFGPGTRLTVL.

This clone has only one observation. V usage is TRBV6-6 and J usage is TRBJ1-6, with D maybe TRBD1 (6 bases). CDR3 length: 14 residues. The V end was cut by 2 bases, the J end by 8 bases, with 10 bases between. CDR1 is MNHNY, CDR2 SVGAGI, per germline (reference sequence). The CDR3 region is CASSYKAGDSPLHF. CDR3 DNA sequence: TGTGCCAGCAGTTACAAGGCAGGGGATTCACCCCTCCACTTT.

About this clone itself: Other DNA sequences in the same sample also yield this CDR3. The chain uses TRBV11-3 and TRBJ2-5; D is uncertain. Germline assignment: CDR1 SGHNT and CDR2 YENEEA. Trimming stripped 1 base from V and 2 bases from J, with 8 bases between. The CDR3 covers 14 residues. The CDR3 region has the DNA TGTGCCAGCAGCTTAGGGGCTTCTCAAGAGACCCAGTACTTC. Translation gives CASSLGASQETQYF.

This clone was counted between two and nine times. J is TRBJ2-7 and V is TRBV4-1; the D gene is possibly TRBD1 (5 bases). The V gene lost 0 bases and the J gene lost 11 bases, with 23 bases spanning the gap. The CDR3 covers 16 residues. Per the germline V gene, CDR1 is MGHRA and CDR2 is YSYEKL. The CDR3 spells CASSQDRLDRWVEKYF. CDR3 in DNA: TGCGCCAGCAGCCAAGATCGACTCGACAGATGGGTAGAGAAGTACTTC.

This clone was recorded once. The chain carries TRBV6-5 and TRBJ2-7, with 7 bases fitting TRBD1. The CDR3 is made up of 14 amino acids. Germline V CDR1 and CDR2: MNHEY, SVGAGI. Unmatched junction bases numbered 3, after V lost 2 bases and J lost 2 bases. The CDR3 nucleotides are TGTGCCAGCAGTTACAGGGGGCAACCCTACGAGCAGTACTTC. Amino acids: CASSYRGQPYEQYF.

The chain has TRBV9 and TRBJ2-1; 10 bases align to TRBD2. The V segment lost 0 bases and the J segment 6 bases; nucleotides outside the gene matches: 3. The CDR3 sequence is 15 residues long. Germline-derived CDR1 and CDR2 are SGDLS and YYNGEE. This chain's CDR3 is CASSVEGLASNEQFF. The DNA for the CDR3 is TGTGCCAGCAGCGTAGAGGGACTAGCGTCCAATGAGCAGTTCTTC.

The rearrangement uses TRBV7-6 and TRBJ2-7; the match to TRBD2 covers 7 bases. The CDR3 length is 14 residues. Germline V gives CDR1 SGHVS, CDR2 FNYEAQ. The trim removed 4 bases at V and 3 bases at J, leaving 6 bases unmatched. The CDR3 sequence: CASSSGRDYYEQYF. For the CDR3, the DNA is TGTGCCAGCAGCTCGGGACGGGACTACTACGAGCAGTACTTC.

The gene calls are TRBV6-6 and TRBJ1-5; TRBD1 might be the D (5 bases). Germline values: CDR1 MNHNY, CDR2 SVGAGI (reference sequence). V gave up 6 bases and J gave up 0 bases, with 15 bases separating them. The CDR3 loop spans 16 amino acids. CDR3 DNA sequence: TGTGCCAGCAGCCCGGCCCCAGGGAATAGCAATCAGCCCCAGCATTTT. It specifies CASSPAPGNSNQPQHF.

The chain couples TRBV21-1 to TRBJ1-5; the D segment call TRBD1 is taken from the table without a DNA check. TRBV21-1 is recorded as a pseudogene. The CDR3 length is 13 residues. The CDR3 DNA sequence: TGTGCCAGCAGCAAAACCAGGGGCCAGCCCCAGCATTTT. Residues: CASSKTRGQPQHF.

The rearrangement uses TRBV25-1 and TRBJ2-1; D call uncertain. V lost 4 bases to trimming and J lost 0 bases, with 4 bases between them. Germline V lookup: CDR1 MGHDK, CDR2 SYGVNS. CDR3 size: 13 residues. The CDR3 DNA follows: TGTGCCAGCAGTGCGAGCTCCTACAATGAGCAGTTCTTC. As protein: CASSASSYNEQFF.